The clone carrying this T cell receptor (beta chain) has ten or more counts. These data are taken from a study of metastatic and nonmetastatic thyroid tumors. TCRdb re-clonotyped the PCR reads through MiXCR. The sample carries roughly 61,000 clones, approximately 4.1% recorded once. Until they underwent thyroid surgery, no patient had received any treatment. CDR3 length: 12 amino acids. Germline V gives CDR1 SQVTM, CDR2 ANQGSEA. With 7 bases removed from V and 1 base from J, the gap between germline ends came to 8 bases. The source of this sequence is a female donor with papillary thyroid cancer or a benign thyroid nodule (not recorded which). Some clones in this sample may be carry-over from other donors' samples. The chain combines TRBV29-1 with TRBJ1-5; D is ambiguous. Sequencing input: blood. This CDR3 reads CSARSSNQPQHF. Here the CDR3 DNA reads TGCAGCGCCCGAAGCAGCAATCAGCCCCAGCATTTT.